This T cell receptor (beta chain) was captured in a study of blood T cell repertoires in COVID-19. The wider study: Acute-phase and convalescent COVID-19 samples originated in the United States, Italy and Spain.

Sequenced by immunoSEQ multiplex PCR; TCRdb stores in-frame clones only, minus some. Of about 200,000 clones in the sample, 80% were seen once. The junction had 10 bases not matched to a gene; V was cut back by 6 bases and J by 7 bases. CDR1 is SGHAT, CDR2 FQNNGV, per germline. This CDR3 has 14 amino acids. V gene TRBV11-2 combines with J gene TRBJ1-1; the match to TRBD1 covers 8 bases. This clonotype was sampled from a man in his 60s with acute or convalescent COVID-19. The sample consisted of peripheral blood. CDR3 nucleotide sequence: TGTGCCAGCAGGGGAAGACAGGGGACCTTTGAAGCTTTCTTT. Amino acids: CASRGRQGTFEAFF.